This T cell receptor (beta chain) is drawn from a study of T cell responses to AZD1222 COVID-19 vaccine. Assay used: immunoSEQ multiplex PCR; TCRdb lists only in-frame clones, some missing. The profile shows approximately 190,000 clones, 90% to 95% of them singletons. CDR1 and CDR2 (germline): LNHDA, SQIVND (reference sequence). V was shortened by 7 bases and J by 2 bases, with 18 bases between the two germline ends. The CDR3 totals 17 residues. The receptor's source is an adult who received the AZD1222 COVID-19 vaccine. J is TRBJ2-6 and V is TRBV19; a possible D gene is TRBD1 (6 bases). The material sequenced was peripheral blood, taken 28 days after the second AZD1222 dose. CDR3: CASTHPGTGPGANVLTF. The CDR3 DNA reads TGTGCCAGTACCCATCCCGGCACAGGGCCTGGGGCCAACGTCCTGACTTTC.